The rows below give T cell receptor beta chains drawn from one sample of a study of blood T cell repertoires in COVID-19. The table came from immunoSEQ multiplex PCR; TCRdb's copy has only in-frame clones and leaves some out. This sample has hundreds of thousands of clones, with about 87% found just once. The sample was PBMCs or T cells enriched from blood (not recorded which). The source of these receptors is a woman in her thirties or forties with acute COVID-19. CDR3s include the opening cysteine and the closing phenylalanine or tryptophan. Fields, in order: clone size, J gene, V gene, D gene, CDR3 DNA, CDR3 protein. A D gene is named only where the DNA matches it firmly. Part of the rows lack a size; the others show once, few, many or a class for expanded clones.

size: NA; J: TRBJ1-2; V: TRBV9; D: NA; DNA: TGTGCCAGCAGCGTAGCCGTTAACTATGGCTACACCTTC; CDR3: CASSVAVNYGYTF
size: NA; J: TRBJ2-3; V: TRBV7-9; D: TRBD2; DNA: TGTGCCAGCAGTCCCAGCGGGGTTAGCACAGATACGCAGTATTTT; CDR3: CASSPSGVSTDTQYF
size: once; J: TRBJ1-1; V: TRBV2; D: NA; DNA: TGTGCCAGCAGTCTAGACGGACTTAACACTGAAGCTTTCTTT; CDR3: CASSLDGLNTEAFF
size: NA; J: TRBJ1-2; V: TRBV18; D: TRBD1; DNA: TGTGCCAGCTCACCGCTCTCGGGACAGGGGTCCCTTAACTATGGCTACACCTTC; CDR3: CASSPLSGQGSLNYGYTF
size: NA; J: TRBJ1-1; V: TRBV11-3; D: TRBD1; DNA: TGTGCCAGCAGCTTCGCTGGGACAGGGGCCACCGTTTGGACTGAAGCTTTCTTT; CDR3: CASSFAGTGATVWTEAFF
size: NA; J: TRBJ1-3; V: TRBV24-1; D: NA; DNA: TGTGCCACCAGTGATTTAAAGGGCGGGCATTCTGGAAACACCATATATTTT; CDR3: CATSDLKGGHSGNTIYF
size: NA; J: TRBJ2-1; V: TRBV6-5; D: TRBD1; DNA: TGTGCCAGTTACCGGGACAGGGGCTACAATGAGCAGTTCTTC; CDR3: CASYRDRGYNEQFF
size: once; J: TRBJ1-2; V: TRBV12-3/TRBV12-4; D: NA; DNA: TGTGCCAGCAGTTTCCGGAACTATGGCTACACCTTC; CDR3: CASSFRNYGYTF
size: NA; J: TRBJ1-5; V: TRBV27; D: NA; DNA: TGTGCCACCGATTTTACGGGTCATCAGCCCCAGCATTTT; CDR3: CATDFTGHQPQHF
size: NA; J: TRBJ1-2; V: TRBV6-5; D: NA; DNA: TGTGCCAGCAACGGGTGGGTCCGGGGGGCTTATGGCTACACCTTC; CDR3: CASNGWVRGAYGYTF
size: NA; J: TRBJ2-3; V: TRBV19; D: TRBD2; DNA: TGTGCCAGTCGACTAGCGGGGCAACATACGCAGTATTTT; CDR3: CASRLAGQHTQYF
size: NA; J: TRBJ1-5; V: TRBV7-9; D: NA; DNA: TGTGCCAGCAGCTTCAGGGATAATCAGCCCCAGCATTTT; CDR3: CASSFRDNQPQHF
size: NA; J: TRBJ2-1; V: TRBV19; D: NA; DNA: TGTGCCAGTAGTATATCCGGCGGCAGCTCCTACAATGAGCAGTTCTTC; CDR3: CASSISGGSSYNEQFF
size: NA; J: TRBJ2-7; V: TRBV12-3/TRBV12-4; D: NA; DNA: TGTGCCAGCAGCCCACAGGTGAACGAGCAGTACTTC; CDR3: CASSPQVNEQYF
size: NA; J: TRBJ1-6; V: TRBV4-1; D: TRBD1; DNA: TGCGCCAGCAGCCTACGACAGGGATTTACGTCTGATTCACCCCTCCACTTT; CDR3: CASSLRQGFTSDSPLHF
size: NA; J: TRBJ2-1; V: TRBV7-9; D: NA; DNA: TGTGCCAGCAGCCCCCAGAATAGCCGTTACAATGAGCAGTTCTTC; CDR3: CASSPQNSRYNEQFF
size: NA; J: TRBJ2-1; V: TRBV24-1; D: TRBD2; DNA: TGTGCCACCAGCCATAGAGAGACTAGCGGGAGGGCCGCTCAGTTCTTC; CDR3: CATSHRETSGRAAQFF
size: NA; J: TRBJ2-5; V: TRBV27; D: NA; DNA: TGTGCCAGCAGAAGACAAGGGGGCGGGAAGACCCAGTACTTC; CDR3: CASRRQGGGKTQYF
size: NA; J: TRBJ1-2; V: TRBV28; D: NA; DNA: TGTGCCAGCAGTTCCGGGAGGGGACACTATGGCTACACCTTC; CDR3: CASSSGRGHYGYTF
size: NA; J: TRBJ1-1; V: TRBV7-3; D: TRBD1; DNA: TGTGCCAGCAGCCCCGGGACAGGGCTATTGAACACTGAAGCTTTCTTT; CDR3: CASSPGTGLLNTEAFF
size: NA; J: TRBJ1-5; V: TRBV6-5; D: NA; DNA: TGTGCCAGTGGGGAGCCCCGTAGGGTAAATGGCCCCCAGCATTTT; CDR3: CASGEPRRVNGPQHF
size: few; J: TRBJ2-7; V: TRBV19; D: TRBD2; DNA: TGTGCCAGTAGTATAGATCCCTGGACTAGCGGGAGGGCTTCTGAGCAGTACTTC; CDR3: CASSIDPWTSGRASEQYF
size: NA; J: TRBJ2-5; V: TRBV24-1; D: NA; DNA: TGTGCCACCAGTGACTGGCGGACAGAAGCCCAAGAGACCCAGTACTTC; CDR3: CATSDWRTEAQETQYF
size: NA; J: TRBJ1-4; V: TRBV5-1; D: NA; DNA: TGCGCCAGCAGCGAGACAGATAATAATGAAAAACTGTTTTTT; CDR3: CASSETDNNEKLFF
size: NA; J: TRBJ2-2; V: TRBV2; D: NA; DNA: TGTGCCAGCAGCCAGGACACCGGGGAGCTGTTTTTT; CDR3: CASSQDTGELFF
size: NA; J: TRBJ2-1; V: TRBV4-3; D: TRBD2; DNA: TGCGCCAGCAGCCGGCAGACTAGCGGGATGGCCCCTAGTGAGCAGTTCTTC; CDR3: CASSRQTSGMAPSEQFF
size: NA; J: TRBJ1-4; V: TRBV27; D: TRBD1; DNA: TGTGCCAGCAGTCAGGGGGGTGGAAAACTGTTTTTT; CDR3: CASSQGGGKLFF
size: NA; J: TRBJ1-1; V: TRBV10-1; D: NA; DNA: TGCGCGCATGGGGGGGGCCAGAACACTGAAGCTTTCTTT; CDR3: CAHGGGQNTEAFF
size: NA; J: TRBJ1-6; V: TRBV28; D: NA; DNA: TGTGCCAGCAGTAGGACACCTAATTCACCCCTCCACTTT; CDR3: CASSRTPNSPLHF
size: few; J: TRBJ2-2; V: TRBV7-6; D: TRBD2; DNA: TGTGCCAGCAGCACTCCGGGACTAGGAGTCCCCGGGGAGCTGTTTTTT; CDR3: CASSTPGLGVPGELFF
size: NA; J: TRBJ1-2; V: TRBV6-5; D: TRBD1; DNA: TGTGCCAGCAGTTTCGACAGGGAAACCAACTATGGCTACACCTTC; CDR3: CASSFDRETNYGYTF
size: NA; J: TRBJ2-1; V: TRBV24-1; D: NA; DNA: TGTGCCACCAGTGTCGGGAACAATGAGCAGTTCTTC; CDR3: CATSVGNNEQFF
size: NA; J: TRBJ1-3; V: TRBV4-3; D: NA; DNA: TGCGCCAGCAGCCAAGTATCGTGGGGCACTGCTCGGAACACCATATATTTT; CDR3: CASSQVSWGTARNTIYF
size: many; J: TRBJ2-7; V: TRBV6-5; D: TRBD1; DNA: TGTGCCAGCTCCCAGGACAGGGACTTTTACGAGCAGTACTTC; CDR3: CASSQDRDFYEQYF
size: NA; J: TRBJ2-6; V: TRBV5-1; D: NA; DNA: TGCGCCAGCAGCTTAGCGACTGGGGCCAACGTCCTGACTTTC; CDR3: CASSLATGANVLTF
size: NA; J: TRBJ1-2; V: TRBV24-1; D: NA; DNA: TGTGCCACCAGTGACCCTGACTATGGCTACACCTTC; CDR3: CATSDPDYGYTF
size: NA; J: TRBJ1-3; V: TRBV30; D: TRBD1; DNA: TGTGCCTGGTACACAGGGGGCTGGGGAAACACCATATATTTT; CDR3: CAWYTGGWGNTIYF
size: NA; J: TRBJ2-3; V: TRBV15; D: NA; DNA: TGTGCCACCAGCAGAGATCCCCGCGGCACAGATACGCAGTATTTT; CDR3: CATSRDPRGTDTQYF
size: NA; J: TRBJ1-3; V: TRBV19; D: NA; DNA: TGTGCCAGTAGTATAGTTATCTCCAGACCAGGCACCATATATTTT; CDR3: CASSIVISRPGTIYF
size: NA; J: TRBJ2-2; V: TRBV28; D: NA; DNA: TGTGCCAGCATCTACGGGGGGGAGCTGTTTTTT; CDR3: CASIYGGELFF
size: NA; J: TRBJ2-5; V: TRBV7-2; D: TRBD1; DNA: TGTGCCAGCACCTATACAGGGGCGCAAGAGACCCAGTACTTC; CDR3: CASTYTGAQETQYF
size: NA; J: TRBJ2-1; V: TRBV30; D: TRBD2; DNA: TGTGCCTGGAGGGACCCAACTAGCGGCTCCTACAATGAGCAGTTCTTC; CDR3: CAWRDPTSGSYNEQFF
size: NA; J: TRBJ2-3; V: TRBV27; D: NA; DNA: TGTGCCAGCAGTCAACCAAAGAGCGGAACAGATACGCAGTATTTT; CDR3: CASSQPKSGTDTQYF
size: NA; J: TRBJ2-1; V: TRBV7-8; D: TRBD2; DNA: TGTGCCAGCAGCCCGCACCAAACTAGCGACAATGAGCAGTTCTTC; CDR3: CASSPHQTSDNEQFF
size: once; J: TRBJ1-2; V: TRBV3-1/TRBV3-2; D: NA; DNA: TGTGCCAGCAGCCAAGGACAGTACTATGGCTACACCTTC; CDR3: CASSQGQYYGYTF
size: few; J: TRBJ1-6; V: TRBV30; D: TRBD1; DNA: TGTGCCTGGAGTATCGGAGGGGACAGGGATTCACCCCTCCACTTT; CDR3: CAWSIGGDRDSPLHF
size: NA; J: TRBJ2-5; V: TRBV24-1; D: TRBD1; DNA: TGTGCCACCAGGGCCCAGGGGGTGGAGACCCAGTACTTC; CDR3: CATRAQGVETQYF
size: NA; J: TRBJ1-1; V: TRBV5-1; D: TRBD1; DNA: TGCGCCAGCAGTAACCTCCAGGGGGCTGGGGACACTGAAGCTTTCTTT; CDR3: CASSNLQGAGDTEAFF
size: NA; J: TRBJ1-1; V: TRBV3-1/TRBV3-2; D: NA; DNA: TGTGCCAGCAGCCAAGTCTCTGAAGCTTTCTTT; CDR3: CASSQVSEAFF
size: NA; J: TRBJ2-3; V: TRBV6-2/TRBV6-3; D: TRBD2; DNA: TGTGCCAGCAGTTATCCAACTAGCGGGAGATATACAGATACGCAGTATTTT; CDR3: CASSYPTSGRYTDTQYF
size: NA; J: TRBJ1-1; V: TRBV19; D: NA; DNA: TGTGCCAGAGGCGAGGGCGGCGAAGCTTTCTTT; CDR3: CARGEGGEAFF
size: NA; J: TRBJ1-2; V: TRBV5-1; D: NA; DNA: TGCGCCAGCAGCGATGACCCGGTCAGGGGCTACACCTTC; CDR3: CASSDDPVRGYTF
size: NA; J: TRBJ2-2; V: TRBV5-1; D: TRBD1; DNA: TGCGCCAGCAGCTGGGGGACAGGGGTCACCGGGGAGCTGTTTTTT; CDR3: CASSWGTGVTGELFF
size: NA; J: TRBJ1-3; V: TRBV9; D: NA; DNA: TGTGCCAGCAGCGTAGATCAGGGTGGAAACACCATATATTTT; CDR3: CASSVDQGGNTIYF
size: NA; J: TRBJ2-1; V: TRBV10-1; D: TRBD2; DNA: TGCGCCAGCAGTCCAAGCGGGAGGCTCTCCAATGAGCAGTTCTTC; CDR3: CASSPSGRLSNEQFF
size: NA; J: TRBJ2-3; V: TRBV9; D: NA; DNA: TGTGCCAGCAGCGTAGCCTCTAGCTCAGATACGCAGTATTTT; CDR3: CASSVASSSDTQYF
size: NA; J: TRBJ1-5; V: TRBV7-9; D: NA; DNA: TGTGCCAGCAGCTTAGATGGCCCTAGCAATCAGCCCCAGCATTTT; CDR3: CASSLDGPSNQPQHF